A single sample gave rise to the 30 T cell receptor beta chains below, sequenced in a study of T cell responses to AZD1222 COVID-19 vaccine. Clones were read by immunoSEQ multiplex PCR, and TCRdb kept only the in-frame ones, dropping some. This table has 120,000 to 150,000 clones, about 93% appearing once. This specimen was peripheral blood, taken on day 0 of AZD1222 vaccination. The source of these receptors is an adult in good health.

The chain joins TRBV7-6 to TRBJ2-6; TRBD2 aligns across 12 bases. The germline V gene has CDR1 SGHVS and CDR2 FNYEAQ. This CDR3 spans 19 amino acids. With 7 bases clipped from V and 2 bases from J, the junction kept 12 bases outside the gene matches. As DNA, the CDR3 is TGTGCCAGCACGCGCCTCGGGACTAGCGGGCTAGCTGGGGCCAACGTCCTGACTTTC. The encoded protein is CASTRLGTSGLAGANVLTF.

The chain couples TRBV10-3 to TRBJ2-1; TRBD1 agrees at 9 bases. V trimming: 2 bases; J trimming: 2 bases; junction bases outside the gene matches: 10. Per the germline V gene, CDR1 is ENHRY and CDR2 is SYGVKD. The CDR3 has 18 residues. The CDR3 DNA sequence: TGTGCCATCAGTGAGCCTACCGGGACAGGGAGGCCCTACAATGAGCAGTTCTTC. Amino acid sequence: CAISEPTGTGRPYNEQFF.

The chain uses TRBV27 and TRBJ1-1, with 10 bases lining up with TRBD1. The germline gives CDR1 MNHEY, CDR2 SMNVEV (reference sequence). The CDR3 length is 17 residues. Trimming took 4 bases from V and 4 from J; bases not matched to a gene: 12. The CDR3 DNA reads as TGTGCCAGCAGTTCCACGCGACAGGGGGCCATCGGCACTGAAGCTTTCTTT. It codes for CASSSTRQGAIGTEAFF.

The V call is TRBV9, the J call TRBJ1-5; D is uncertain. V was shortened by 2 bases and J by 1 base, with 4 bases between the two germline ends. CDR1 is SGDLS and CDR2 is YYNGEE in the germline V gene. The CDR3 is 13 amino acids. CDR3 in amino acids: CASSVYSNQPQHF. The CDR3 coding sequence is TGTGCCAGCAGCGTTTACAGCAATCAGCCCCAGCATTTT. Variable domain in full (rest from reference TRBV9 and TRBJ1-5): DSGVTQTPKHLITATGQRVTLRCSPRSGDLSVYWYQQSLDQGLQFLIQYYNGEERAKGNILERFSAQQFPDLHSELNLSSLELGDSALYFCASSVYSNQPQHFGDGTRLSIL.

The CDR3 DNA follows: TGTGCCAGCAGCTTCCCTGCTAGGGTAGGCACTGAAGCTTTCTTT. Translated: CASSFPARVGTEAFF. This chain uses TRBV7-9 with TRBJ1-1; D not certain. There are 15 residues in the CDR3. Germline CDR1 is SEHNR and CDR2 is FQNEAQ (reference sequence). The germline V and J ends were trimmed by 3 bases and 4 bases, with 15 bases remaining between them.

This chain connects TRBV27 to TRBJ1-1; 9 nucleotides match TRBD1. Germline V lookup: CDR1 MNHEY, CDR2 SMNVEV (reference sequence). Germline trimming cut 2 bases from V and 5 bases from J; bases unmatched to any gene: 18. The CDR3 is 19 residues long. DNA for the CDR3: TGTGCCAGCAGTTTAAGGTTCTTGACAGGGACAGGGTTGGTGACTGAAGCTTTCTTT. As protein: CASSLRFLTGTGLVTEAFF.

The rearrangement links TRBV4-1 to TRBJ1-3, with D possibly matching TRBD1 (5 bases). V lost 5 bases, J lost 0 bases, and 11 bases lay in between. The CDR3 covers 15 residues. Germline CDR1 is MGHRA and CDR2 is YSYEKL. CDR3 sequence reads: CASSGGTNSGNTIYF. In nucleotides, the CDR3 is TGCGCCAGCAGCGGCGGGACCAACTCTGGAAACACCATATATTTT.

The chain employs TRBV4-1 and TRBJ1-3; the D is unclear. Deletions cut 0 bases from V and 0 bases from J, with 9 bases between. Germline V gives CDR1 MGHRA, CDR2 YSYEKL. The CDR3 totals 16 residues. The CDR3, as DNA: TGCGCCAGCAGCCAAGATTGGGCAGTCTCTGGAAACACCATATATTTT. Protein sequence: CASSQDWAVSGNTIYF.

This clone occurred once. V is TRBV5-8 and J is TRBJ2-7; 10 positions match TRBD1. Germline CDR1 and CDR2: SGHTS and YDEGEE. CDR3 length: 16 residues. V lost 3 bases and J lost 4; bases outside the gene matches: 10. CDR3 loop: CASSSGTGVPRYEQYF. The CDR3 DNA reads TGTGCCAGCAGCTCCGGGACAGGGGTGCCCAGGTACGAGCAGTACTTC.

This clone is a singleton in its sample. The J gene is TRBJ2-1, the V gene TRBV18, with TRBD2 matching 11 bases. The CDR3 extends over 17 amino acids. Germline CDR1 and CDR2: KGHSH and LQKENI. Trimming at V came to 1 base and at J to 7 bases, leaving 9 bases not matched to a gene. In nucleotides, the CDR3 is TGTGCCAGCTCACCACTTACCCCCCTAGCGGGGGGTAATGAGCAGTTCTTC. This codes for CASSPLTPLAGGNEQFF.

The chain carries TRBV7-9 and TRBJ2-3; no clear D gene. This CDR3 is built from 11 residues. CDR1 SEHNR and CDR2 FQNEAQ come from the germline V gene (reference sequence). With 9 bases removed from V and 6 bases from J, the gap between germline ends came to 10 bases. CDR3 coding DNA: TGTGCCAGTACGCCTGAGGATACGCAGTATTTT. It encodes CASTPEDTQYF. The variable domain in full, completed from reference TRBV7-9 and TRBJ2-3, reads DTGVSQNPRHKITKRGQNVTFRCDPISEHNRLYWYRQTLGQGPEFLTYFQNEAQLEKSRLLSDRFSAERPKGSFSTLEIQRTEQGDSAMYLCASTPEDTQYFGPGTRLTVL.

This clone occurred once. This chain connects TRBV7-8 to TRBJ2-5; D unresolved. Trimming removed 5 bases at V and 2 bases at J, with 3 bases between. The CDR3 length is 11 residues. Germline values: CDR1 SGHVS, CDR2 FQNEAQ. The chain's CDR3 is CASSPQETQYF. The CDR3 bases are TGTGCCAGCAGCCCTCAAGAGACCCAGTACTTC.

This clone came up once. The CDR3 sequence is CASSDFAGLGTDTQYF. Here the CDR3 DNA reads TGTGCCAGCAGTGATTTCGCGGGCCTAGGCACAGATACGCAGTATTTT. The chain links TRBV2 to TRBJ2-3, with D possibly matching TRBD2 (5 bases). Between the trimmed V and J ends, which lost 3 bases and 1 base, there was a span of 14 bases. Germline loops: CDR1 SNHLY, CDR2 FYNNEI. This CDR3 has 16 residues.

The genes are TRBV7-9 and TRBJ1-1; 7 bases agree with TRBD1. This CDR3 is 12 amino acids long. Germline V CDR1 and CDR2: SEHNR, FQNEAQ (reference sequence). V lost 5 bases, J lost 8 bases, and 5 bases stayed unmatched. CDR3 protein: CASSRDRAEAFF. In DNA, the CDR3 is TGTGCCAGCAGCCGCGACAGGGCGGAAGCTTTCTTT.

This sequence joins TRBV6-6 and TRBJ2-7; D perhaps matches TRBD2 (6 bases). The CDR3 contains 15 residues. The germline V and J ends were trimmed by 6 bases and 0 bases, with 15 bases remaining between them. Germline CDR1 is MNHNY and CDR2 is SVGAGI (reference sequence). This CDR3 reads CASRRPGLSSYEQYF. The CDR3 nucleotides are TGTGCCAGCAGACGCCCGGGACTGAGCTCCTACGAGCAGTACTTC.

This clone was found once. The genes are TRBV7-6 and TRBJ2-7, with a tentative D call TRBD2 (7 bases). The germline V gene has CDR1 SGHVS and CDR2 FNYEAQ. The CDR3 extends over 16 amino acids. V dropped 4 bases and J dropped 3 bases, with 19 bases sitting between them. CDR3 residues: CASSYAEGGPHYEQYF. The CDR3 bases are TGTGCCAGCAGCTACGCGGAGGGGGGGCCACACTACGAGCAGTACTTC.

The chain joins TRBV7-9 to TRBJ2-1; TRBD2 is a possible D gene (5 bases). The germline CDR1 and CDR2 sequences are SEHNR and FQNEAQ (reference sequence). This CDR3 has 18 amino acids. V was clipped by 3 bases and J by 6 bases, with 24 bases between them. CDR3 in amino acids: CASSLRPSASGGRNEQFF. The CDR3 coding sequence is TGTGCCAGCAGCTTGCGTCCTTCGGCGAGCGGAGGCCGCAATGAGCAGTTCTTC.

V and J are TRBV2 and TRBJ1-3; D remains unclear. The germline V and J ends were trimmed by 6 bases and 0 bases, with 12 bases remaining between them. The CDR3 is 15 amino acids. Germline V gene data show CDR1 as SNHLY and CDR2 as FYNNEI. CDR3 nucleotides: TGTGCCAGCAGGGCTCGGACGGACTCTGGAAACACCATATATTTT. Amino acids: CASRARTDSGNTIYF.

This chain uses TRBV5-1 with TRBJ2-1, with D possibly matching TRBD1 (5 bases). The CDR3 has 14 residues. The ends were cut back, 0 bases at V and 9 bases at J, with 13 bases in the middle. Germline V gives CDR1 SGHRS, CDR2 YFSETQ. CDR3 loop: CASSLGRVDGEQFF. In nucleotides, the CDR3 is TGCGCCAGCAGCTTGGGCAGGGTGGATGGTGAGCAGTTCTTC.

This chain joins TRBV2 and TRBJ2-7; 9 bases agree with TRBD1. The CDR3 is 14 amino acids. CDR1 and CDR2 (germline): SNHLY, FYNNEI. V lost 6 bases to trimming and J lost 9 bases; unmatched junction nucleotides: 12. The CDR3 DNA follows: TGTGCCAGCAGGCACGACGGGACAGGGTACCGGCAGTACTTC. Translation: CASRHDGTGYRQYF. The full variable domain, completed using reference TRBV2 and TRBJ2-7, is EPEVTQTPSHQVTQMGQEVILRCVPISNHLYFYWYRQILGQKVEFLVSFYNNEISEKSEIFDDQFSVERPDGSNFTLKIRSTKLEDSAMYFCASRHDGTGYRQYFGPGTRLTVT.

This rearrangement joins TRBV2 to TRBJ1-6; D unresolved. The CDR3 sequence is 14 residues long. V lost 4 bases and J lost 7, with 11 bases in between. Germline CDR1 is SNHLY and CDR2 is FYNNEI. The CDR3 DNA is TGTGCCAGCAGTGCTAGGCAGCCGAATTCACCCCTCCACTTT. It codes for CASSARQPNSPLHF. The variable domain in full, completed from reference TRBV2 and TRBJ1-6, reads EPEVTQTPSHQVTQMGQEVILRCVPISNHLYFYWYRQILGQKVEFLVSFYNNEISEKSEIFDDQFSVERPDGSNFTLKIRSTKLEDSAMYFCASSARQPNSPLHFGNGTRLTVT.

J is TRBJ2-2 and V is TRBV7-8; 9 bases are shared with TRBD2. The germline V gene has CDR1 SGHVS and CDR2 FQNEAQ. V shed 5 bases and J 8 bases; nucleotides not matched to a gene: 9. This CDR3 is 15 amino acids long. CDR3 sequence reads: CASSPVGLAGGELFF. CDR3 bases: TGTGCCAGCAGCCCGGTGGGGCTAGCGGGGGGGGAGCTGTTTTTT.

The chain links TRBV7-9 to TRBJ2-1; the D is unclear. Germline loops: CDR1 SEHNR, CDR2 FQNEAQ (reference sequence). This CDR3 has 16 residues. Trimming pared 0 bases from V and 3 bases from J, leaving 12 bases between. This chain's CDR3 is CASSLAVRTYYNEQFF. In DNA form, the CDR3 reads TGTGCCAGCAGCTTAGCTGTCCGGACCTACTACAATGAGCAGTTCTTC. Combining the CDR3 with reference TRBV7-9 and TRBJ2-1 gives the whole variable domain DTGVSQNPRHKITKRGQNVTFRCDPISEHNRLYWYRQTLGQGPEFLTYFQNEAQLEKSRLLSDRFSAERPKGSFSTLEIQRTEQGDSAMYLCASSLAVRTYYNEQFFGPGTRLTVL.

V and J are TRBV6-6 and TRBJ2-1; the D gene is possibly TRBD1 (9 bases). The V gene lost 6 bases and the J gene lost 2 bases, with 29 bases spanning the gap. Per germline, CDR1 MNHNY and CDR2 SVGAGI (reference sequence). This CDR3 is built from 20 residues. In DNA, the CDR3 is TGTGCCAGCAGCTACCGTACAGGGGGCTATGCGGGAGGTCCCTACAATGAGCAGTTCTTC. Amino acids: CASSYRTGGYAGGPYNEQFF.

For the CDR3, the DNA is TGTGCCAGCAGGTTGACTAGCGGGAATATCGGGGAGCTGTTTTTT. Its translation is CASRLTSGNIGELFF. The chain carries TRBV9 and TRBJ2-2, with 11 positions matching TRBD2. The CDR3 has 15 amino acids. Germline values: CDR1 SGDLS, CDR2 YYNGEE. J gave up 7 bases and V 5 bases, and 7 bases lay outside the gene matches.

The genes are TRBV5-4 and TRBJ1-2; D may be TRBD1 (6 bases). Germline V CDR1 and CDR2: SGHNT, YYREEE (reference sequence). The CDR3 is 15 amino acids. The ends were cut back, 0 bases at V and 2 bases at J, with 11 bases in the middle. As DNA, the CDR3 is TGTGCCAGCAGCTTGGCCCCCGGACAGAACTATGGCTACACCTTC. This gives the protein CASSLAPGQNYGYTF.

This clone was detected only once. The chain links TRBV5-6 to TRBJ1-2; no definite D call. Per the germline V gene, CDR1 is SGHDT and CDR2 is YYEEEE. The CDR3 has 14 residues. Trimming stripped 1 base from V and 6 bases from J, with 13 bases between. The CDR3 region has the DNA TGTGCCAGCAGCTTGAGTGGGCGCAGTAATGGCTACACCTTC. This gives the protein CASSLSGRSNGYTF. The full variable domain, completed using reference TRBV5-6 and TRBJ1-2, is DAGVTQSPTHLIKTRGQQVTLRCSPKSGHDTVSWYQQALGQGPQFIFQYYEEEERQRGNFPDRFSGHQFPNYSSELNVNALLLGDSALYLCASSLSGRSNGYTFGSGTRLTVV.

This chain connects TRBV5-1 to TRBJ2-2, with TRBD1 identical over 7 bases. From germline, CDR1 is SGHRS and CDR2 YFSETQ. The CDR3 runs 16 residues. Unmatched junction bases numbered 6, after V lost 0 bases and J lost 4 bases. As DNA, the CDR3 is TGCGCCAGCAGCTTGGATAGGCGACAGGGCACCGGGGAGCTGTTTTTT. This sequence encodes CASSLDRRQGTGELFF.

This sequence joins TRBV3-1 (or the pseudogene TRBV3-2) and TRBJ1-5; D gene unclear. Germline CDR1 is LGHDT and CDR2 is YNNKEL (reference sequence). Between the trimmed V and J ends, which lost 4 bases and 1 base, there was a span of 20 bases. CDR3 length: 18 residues. In nucleotides, the CDR3 is TGTGCCAGCAGCCCTTCAGACCCGAGAGGGTGGAGCAATCAGCCCCAGCATTTT. Residues: CASSPSDPRGWSNQPQHF.

The chain has TRBV6-6 and TRBJ1-2; the D is unclear. The V end was cut by 5 bases, the J end by 4 bases, with 11 bases between. The CDR3 loop spans 13 amino acids. The germline gives CDR1 MNHNY, CDR2 SVGAGI (reference sequence). The CDR3 DNA reads as TGTGCCAGCAGTCCCCGGCGCTTCTATGGCTACACCTTC. Its translation: CASSPRRFYGYTF.